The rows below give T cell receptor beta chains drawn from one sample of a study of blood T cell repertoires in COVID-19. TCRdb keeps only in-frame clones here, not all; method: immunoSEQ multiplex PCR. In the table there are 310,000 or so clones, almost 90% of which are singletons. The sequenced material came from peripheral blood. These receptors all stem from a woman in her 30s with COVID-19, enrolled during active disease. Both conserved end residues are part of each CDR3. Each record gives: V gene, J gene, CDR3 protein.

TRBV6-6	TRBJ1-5	CASRRMDRESQPQHF
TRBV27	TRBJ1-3	CASSRTGGSGNTIYF
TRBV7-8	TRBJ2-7	CASSLQGRVYF
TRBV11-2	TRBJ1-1	CASSFQALNTEAFF
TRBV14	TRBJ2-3	CASSQKPDTQYF
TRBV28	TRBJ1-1	CASSLGASNTEAFF
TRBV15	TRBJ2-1	CATSNDGSAYNEQFF
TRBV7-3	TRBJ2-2	CASSFLANANTGELFF
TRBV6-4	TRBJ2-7	CASSLQTGYEQYF
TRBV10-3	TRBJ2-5	CAISEKRGRGKTQYF
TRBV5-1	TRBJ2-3	CASSGTGADTQYF
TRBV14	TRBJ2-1	CASSQTGWESYNEQFF
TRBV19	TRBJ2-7	CASTLTSRSYEQYF
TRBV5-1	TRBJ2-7	CASSSHVGREQYF
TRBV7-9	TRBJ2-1	CASSLSWSSYNEQFF
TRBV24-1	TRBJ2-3	CATSDLAFGGTDTQYF
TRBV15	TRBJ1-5	CATSYQGPSNQPQHF